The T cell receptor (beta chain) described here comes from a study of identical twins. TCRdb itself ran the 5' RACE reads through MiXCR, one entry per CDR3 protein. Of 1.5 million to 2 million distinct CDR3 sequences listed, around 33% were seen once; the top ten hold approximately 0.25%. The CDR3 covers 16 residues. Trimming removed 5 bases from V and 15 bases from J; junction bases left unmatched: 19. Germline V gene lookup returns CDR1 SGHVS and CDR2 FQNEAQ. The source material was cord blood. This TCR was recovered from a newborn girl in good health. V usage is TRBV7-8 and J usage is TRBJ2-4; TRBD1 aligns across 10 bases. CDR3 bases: TGTGCCAGCAGCGGGCGACAGGGGGCATTGGACAATGAGCGGTACTTC. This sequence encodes CASSGRQGALDNERYF.